This entry concerns a single TCR beta chain. Original methodology: Nucleated cell counts were estimated from reference gene primer amplification. Clones were sequenced by immunoSEQ multiplex PCR, and TCRdb holds only the in-frame ones, with some missing. From that table come the V and J calls and clone size; the DNA was used to work out D and trimming. The profile shows 100,000 to 150,000 clones, approximately 90% of them singletons. The CDR3 sequence is 12 residues long. Trimming shortened V by 2 bases and J by 4 bases, and 5 bases separated the two germline ends. These data come from a study of blood T cell repertoires in COVID-19. The wider study: Acute and convalescent COVID-19 specimens originated in the United States, Italy and Spain. PBMCs, B-cell-depleted T cells, or T cells were the source of the cDNA or gDNA that made up the material.

The sample consisted of peripheral blood. The chain combines TRBV12-3 or TRBV12-4 with TRBJ1-1; D is possibly TRBD1 (5 bases). This TCR was sampled from a man aged 50-59 years with active or convalescent COVID-19. CDR3 DNA sequence: TGTGCCAGCAGTTTACAGGGCACTGAAGCTTTCTTT. It specifies CASSLQGTEAFF.